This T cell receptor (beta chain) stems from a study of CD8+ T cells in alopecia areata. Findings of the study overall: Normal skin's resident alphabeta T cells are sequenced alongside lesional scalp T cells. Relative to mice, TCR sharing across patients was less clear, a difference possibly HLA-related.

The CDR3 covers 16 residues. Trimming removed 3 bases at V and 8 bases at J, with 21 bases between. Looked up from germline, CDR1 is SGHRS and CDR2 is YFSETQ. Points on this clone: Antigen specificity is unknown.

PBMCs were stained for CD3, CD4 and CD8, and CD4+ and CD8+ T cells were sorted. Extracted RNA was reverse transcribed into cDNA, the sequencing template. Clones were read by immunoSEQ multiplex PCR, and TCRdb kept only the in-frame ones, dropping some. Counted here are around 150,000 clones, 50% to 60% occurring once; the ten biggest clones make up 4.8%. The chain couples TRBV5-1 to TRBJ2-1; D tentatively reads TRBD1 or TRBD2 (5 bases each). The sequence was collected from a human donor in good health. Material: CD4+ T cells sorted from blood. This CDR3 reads CASSWVGTRTGDEQFF. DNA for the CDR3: TGCGCCAGCAGCTGGGTCGGGACCCGCACCGGGGATGAGCAGTTCTTC.